The clone carrying this TCR beta chain was found once. Assay: immunoSEQ multiplex PCR; the TCRdb copy retains only in-frame clones and omits some. The repertoire holds approximately 92,000 clones, with around 80% as singletons. The sample originates from a study of a mutant IDH1 vaccine in newly diagnosed glioma. Study at large: Males made up about 60% and females roughly 40% of treated patients, whose mean age was roughly 40 years.

Noted time point: baseline, week 1 (first vaccination visit). Treatment in this sample: pre-vaccination baseline after standard-of-care therapy. There were new WHO grade 3 or 4 astrocytomas in the donors, and these were IDH1-mutant and ATRX-lost. The V gene end was trimmed by 4 bases and the J gene end by 12 bases; junction bases not matched to a gene: 22. The CDR3 has 17 amino acids. Germline V gene lookup returns CDR1 SGDLS and CDR2 YYNGEE. The sequence was collected from a middle-aged man with glioma. The source was PBMCs, collected from a glioma patient treated with radiotherapy, temozolomide or both. This chain uses TRBV9 with TRBJ2-1; 7 bases are a match to TRBD2. Here the CDR3 reads CASSSESSGKGRRRQFF. In nucleotides, the CDR3 is TGTGCCAGCAGCTCCGAATCTAGCGGCAAGGGCCGGAGGCGGCAGTTCTTC.